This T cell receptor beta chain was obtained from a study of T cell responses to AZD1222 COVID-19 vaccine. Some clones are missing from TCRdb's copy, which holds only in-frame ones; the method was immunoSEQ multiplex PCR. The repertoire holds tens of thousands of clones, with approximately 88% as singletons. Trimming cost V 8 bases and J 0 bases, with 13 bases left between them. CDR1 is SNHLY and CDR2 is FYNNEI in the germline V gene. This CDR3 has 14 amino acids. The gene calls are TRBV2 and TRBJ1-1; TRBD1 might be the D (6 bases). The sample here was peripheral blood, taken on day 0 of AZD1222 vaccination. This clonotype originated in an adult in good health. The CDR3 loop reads CASSVGAVNTEAFF. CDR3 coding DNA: TGTGCCAGCTCCGTGGGGGCGGTGAACACTGAAGCTTTCTTT.